Below are 2 T cell receptor beta chains sequenced from a single sample in a study of vaccination and CD4 T cells after COVID-19. CD4+ T cells that had been cultured provided DNA sequenced with the Oncomine TCR Beta short-read assay. TCRdb recomputed calls from the PCR reads with MiXCR, one row per CDR3 protein. The table includes about 7,700 distinct CDR3 sequences, about 55% detected once. These receptors have no known antigen. Specified treatment: roughly ten-day PBMC culture with coronavirus spike peptide pools or control peptides (ViraFEST assay). Sequenced material: CD4+ T cells from blood, cultured in vitro. Every receptor here comes from a human donor who had recovered from COVID-19.

The sample holds a few counts of this clonotype. This chain uses TRBV7-8 with TRBJ1-1; TRBD1 agrees at 8 bases. CDR1 SGHVS and CDR2 FQNEAQ come from the germline V gene. The CDR3 has 15 residues. J was trimmed by 6 bases and V by 2 bases; bases with no gene match: 8. CDR3 sequence: CASSLSTGGGSEAFF. CDR3 coding DNA: TGTGCCAGCAGCTTATCCACAGGGGGGGGCTCTGAAGCTTTCTTT.

This clonotype has more than one count but fewer than ten. The rearrangement links TRBV7-2 to TRBJ2-5, with 10 bases identical to TRBD2. Looked up from germline, CDR1 is SGHTA and CDR2 is FQGNSA. The length of the CDR3 is 16 residues. The V segment lost 2 bases and the J segment 5 bases; nucleotides outside the gene matches: 8. The CDR3 loop is CASSLRASGSGETQYF. Here the CDR3 DNA reads TGTGCCAGCAGCTTAAGGGCTAGCGGGAGTGGGGAGACCCAGTACTTC.